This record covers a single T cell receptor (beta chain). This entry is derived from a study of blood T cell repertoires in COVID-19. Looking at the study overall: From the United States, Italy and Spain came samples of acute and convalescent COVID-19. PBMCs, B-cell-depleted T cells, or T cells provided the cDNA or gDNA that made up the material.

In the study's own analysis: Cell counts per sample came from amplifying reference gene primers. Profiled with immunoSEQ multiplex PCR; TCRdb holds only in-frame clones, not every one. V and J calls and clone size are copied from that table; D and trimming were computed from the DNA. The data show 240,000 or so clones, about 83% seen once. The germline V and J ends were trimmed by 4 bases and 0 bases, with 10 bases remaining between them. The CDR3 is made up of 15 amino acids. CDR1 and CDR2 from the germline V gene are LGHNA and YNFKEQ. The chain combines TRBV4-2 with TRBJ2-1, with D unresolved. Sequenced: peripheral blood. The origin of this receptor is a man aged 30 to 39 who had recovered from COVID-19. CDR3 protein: CASSPVTNSYNEQFF. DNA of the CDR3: TGTGCCAGCAGCCCTGTCACTAACTCCTACAATGAGCAGTTCTTC.